This TCR beta chain was obtained from a study of cytomegalovirus exposure and HLA in healthy donors. Overall study findings and caveats: The Asian-associated ancestry cluster reportedly had fewer N-insertions than the 666-donor mean in a later analysis. Researchers left out some V segments, among them TRBV6-2 and TRBV6-3, as indistinguishable.

PCR primers comprised 60 Vbeta and 13 Jbeta primers. Some clones are missing from TCRdb's copy, which holds only in-frame ones; the method was immunoSEQ multiplex PCR. The sample carries about 110,000 clones, around four fifths recorded once. With respect to this clone: Antigen unknown.

Per germline, CDR1 SGDLS and CDR2 YYNGEE. Trimming shortened V by 0 bases and J by 2 bases, and 11 bases separated the two germline ends. The CDR3 is made up of 15 amino acids. The rearrangement joins TRBV9 to TRBJ1-2; D is perhaps TRBD1 (5 bases). Sequencing used PBMCs. The receptor comes from a man aged 45-65 years in good health and CMV-seronegative. The CDR3 spells CASSVGFGGNYGYTF. In nucleotides, the CDR3 is TGTGCCAGCAGCGTAGGTTTCGGGGGGAACTATGGCTACACCTTC.